Each of the 4 T cell receptor beta chains below was sequenced from the same sample in a study of T cell responses to AZD1222 COVID-19 vaccine. Method: immunoSEQ multiplex PCR; TCRdb's copy keeps in-frame clones and lacks some. The sample consists of 85,000 to 100,000 clones, more than 75% of them appearing once. The sequences come from peripheral blood, collected on day 0 of AZD1222 vaccination. These receptors all come from an adult in good health.

The V gene is TRBV10-3, the J gene TRBJ2-1; TRBD2 might be the D (6 bases). V was trimmed by 4 bases and J by 5 bases, leaving 9 bases between them. The CDR3 has 13 amino acids. Germline V CDR1 and CDR2: ENHRY, SYGVKD. CDR3 DNA sequence: TGTGCCATCAGTGGGAGACTAGACAATGAGCAGTTCTTC. Its translation is CAISGRLDNEQFF.

The chain joins TRBV3-1 (or the pseudogene TRBV3-2) to TRBJ1-4; no firm D call. The CDR3 is 16 residues long. Germline CDR1 LGHDT, CDR2 YNNKEL (reference sequence). The V gene lost 4 bases and the J gene lost 10 bases, with 22 bases spanning the gap. The CDR3 spells CASSRVGAGDLGKLFF. The CDR3 DNA is TGTGCCAGCAGCCGGGTTGGTGCAGGTGACCTTGGAAAACTGTTTTTT.

The chain is built from TRBV27 and TRBJ2-5; D is uncertain. Germline V gene lookup returns CDR1 MNHEY and CDR2 SMNVEV (reference sequence). CDR3 length: 13 residues. The V and J ends lost 0 bases and 4 bases respectively, with 6 bases between them. CDR3 protein: CASSLSHGETQYF. The CDR3 coding sequence is TGTGCCAGCAGTTTATCCCACGGAGAGACCCAGTACTTC.

This rearrangement joins TRBV6-5 to TRBJ2-7, with a possible D match to TRBD1 (6 bases). Trimming left V 6 bases short and J 4 bases short, with 16 bases between. This CDR3 region has 14 residues. Germline-derived CDR1 and CDR2 are MNHEY and SVGAGI. CDR3 in DNA: TGTGCCAGCAGACGCTCCCGACAGGTTTACGAGCAGTACTTC. Amino acids: CASRRSRQVYEQYF.